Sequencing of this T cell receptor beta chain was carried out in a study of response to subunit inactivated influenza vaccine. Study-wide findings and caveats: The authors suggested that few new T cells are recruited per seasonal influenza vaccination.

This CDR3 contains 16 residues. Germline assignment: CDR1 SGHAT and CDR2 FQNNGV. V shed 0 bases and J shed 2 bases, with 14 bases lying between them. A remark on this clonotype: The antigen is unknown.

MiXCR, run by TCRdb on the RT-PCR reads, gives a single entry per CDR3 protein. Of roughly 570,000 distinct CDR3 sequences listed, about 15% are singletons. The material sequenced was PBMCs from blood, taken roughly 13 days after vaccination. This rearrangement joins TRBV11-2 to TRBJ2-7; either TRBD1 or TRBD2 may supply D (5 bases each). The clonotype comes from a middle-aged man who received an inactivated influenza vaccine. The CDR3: CASSLEQNLGAYEQYF. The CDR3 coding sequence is TGTGCCAGCAGCTTAGAGCAGAACCTGGGGGCCTACGAGCAGTACTTC.